The 30 T cell receptor beta chains below all came from one sample that was sequenced in a study of CD8+ T cells in alopecia areata. Treatment specified: oral pan-JAK inhibitor, 5-10 mg twice daily. RNA extraction was followed by reverse transcription into cDNA, which acted as the sequencing template. Assay: immunoSEQ multiplex PCR; the TCRdb copy retains only in-frame clones and omits some. This table holds over 150,000 clones, roughly 50% found once. The source was CD4+ T cells sorted from blood, collected at week 24, from a patient treated with tofacitinib. The receptors shown here come from a human donor with alopecia areata.

The rearrangement uses TRBV29-1 and TRBJ2-1; D is unresolved. The germline CDR1 and CDR2 sequences are SQVTM and ANQGSEA. V lost 4 bases to trimming and J lost 1 base, with 5 bases between them. The CDR3 covers 12 residues. CDR3 protein: CSVGRSYNEQFF. DNA for the CDR3: TGCAGCGTTGGGCGTTCCTACAATGAGCAGTTCTTC.

J is TRBJ1-5 and V is TRBV19; the match to TRBD1 covers 7 bases. V was clipped by 3 bases and J by 5 bases; unmatched bases: 10. Germline V gene data show CDR1 as LNHDA and CDR2 as SQIVND (reference sequence). The CDR3 totals 16 residues. CDR3 nucleotide sequence: TGTGCCAGTAGTATCCCCAATCAGGGGGTGGATCAGCCCCAGCATTTT. Amino acids: CASSIPNQGVDQPQHF.

The V call is TRBV18, the J call TRBJ2-7; D perhaps matches TRBD2 (6 bases). Trimming left V 6 bases short and J 1 base short, with 13 bases between. Germline CDR1 reads KGHSH; CDR2 reads LQKENI. The CDR3 sequence is 14 residues long. The DNA for the CDR3 is TGTGCCAGCTCTCCTGACGGGAGTTCCTACGAGCAGTACTTC. This codes for CASSPDGSSYEQYF.

This clone has only a few counts. The V and J genes are TRBV4-2 and TRBJ1-3; possibly TRBD1 for D (6 bases). The length of the CDR3 is 15 residues. Trimming pared 1 base from V and 6 bases from J, leaving 13 bases between. Germline V gene sequence: CDR1 LGHNA, CDR2 YNFKEQ. The CDR3 nucleotides read TGTGCCAGCAGCCAAGGGCAGGGGCGTGAAAACACCATATATTTT. Its translation is CASSQGQGRENTIYF.

This rearrangement joins TRBV11-2 to TRBJ2-7; 8 bases are shared with TRBD2. The CDR3 has 15 amino acids. The V gene's germline CDR1 is SGHAT and CDR2 FQNNGV. The V and J ends lost 5 bases and 6 bases, in that order; junction bases with no gene match: 12. The CDR3 region is CASSRRGLEGREQYF. The DNA for the CDR3 is TGTGCCAGCAGCAGAAGGGGACTAGAGGGACGCGAGCAGTACTTC.

In its sample, this clone was seen once. The chain joins TRBV6-6 to TRBJ1-5; D may be TRBD1 (5 bases). The V end lost 7 bases, the J end lost 10 bases, and 20 bases lay between the germline ends. The CDR3 sequence is 14 residues long. The germline V gene encodes CDR1 MNHNY and CDR2 SVGAGI (reference sequence). As DNA, the CDR3 is TGTGCCAGCAAGTACCGGGACCGCTTCCTTCCCCAGCATTTT. Translated: CASKYRDRFLPQHF.

This clone was found a few times. The CDR3 nucleotides read TGTGCCAGCAGTGGCCCGGGACAGGGTTCGGGCGAGCAGTACTTC. Protein sequence: CASSGPGQGSGEQYF. The chain combines TRBV2 with TRBJ2-7; the match to TRBD1 covers 9 bases. The germline gives CDR1 SNHLY, CDR2 FYNNEI. This CDR3 has 15 residues. V trimming: 4 bases; J trimming: 6 bases; junction bases outside the gene matches: 10.

The V call is TRBV4-3, the J call TRBJ2-5; 8 bases are a match to TRBD2. CDR3 length equals 17 residues. Trimming removed 4 bases from V and 4 bases from J; junction bases left unmatched: 14. Germline lookup yields CDR1 LGHNA and CDR2 YSLEER. The CDR3 is CASSPIGGGGSGETQYF. DNA of the CDR3: TGCGCCAGCAGCCCCATAGGTGGCGGGGGGTCGGGAGAGACCCAGTACTTC.

The chain is built from TRBV6-5 and TRBJ2-1; 7 bases line up with TRBD2. With V trimmed by 0 bases and J by 0 bases, 2 bases remained unmatched. Germline CDR1 reads MNHEY; CDR2 reads SVGAGI. The CDR3 runs 16 residues. The CDR3 coding sequence is TGTGCCAGCAGTTACTCGGGGGGGAGCTCCTACAATGAGCAGTTCTTC. Translating gives CASSYSGGSSYNEQFF.

This chain's CDR3 is CASSYSGTGPTEAFF. The CDR3 nucleotides read TGTGCCAGCAGTTACTCGGGGACAGGGCCCACTGAAGCTTTCTTT. The chain employs TRBV6-5 and TRBJ1-1, with TRBD1 matching 9 bases. The germline gives CDR1 MNHEY, CDR2 SVGAGI. This CDR3 comprises 15 residues. Trimming at V came to 0 bases and at J to 4 bases, leaving 3 bases not matched to a gene.

CDR3 nucleotide sequence: TGTGCCAGCTCACCCCTGACAGGGATGGAAAAACTGTTTTTT. This codes for CASSPLTGMEKLFF. The V call is TRBV18, the J call TRBJ1-4, with 7 bases matching TRBD1. CDR1 KGHSH and CDR2 LQKENI come from the germline V gene. V shed 3 bases and J 8 bases; nucleotides not matched to a gene: 6. The CDR3 is 14 amino acids.

This clone was seen more than once but under ten times. The chain combines TRBV23-1 with TRBJ1-1; no definite D call. TRBV23-1 falls under the ORF class, with uncertain function. V lost 5 bases and J 0 bases, leaving 10 bases between the germline ends. CDR3 size: 14 residues. The CDR3 DNA reads as TGCGCCAGCAGTGCGAGGATGGTGAACACTGAAGCTTTCTTT. This translates into CASSARMVNTEAFF.

To note about this clone: A far larger clone is one nucleotide away, so this likely arose from a read error. In nucleotides, the CDR3 is TGTGCCAGCAGCCAGACAGATACGCAGTATTTT. Amino acid sequence: CASSQTDTQYF. V gene TRBV4-2 combines with J gene TRBJ2-3, with D unclear. The germline gives CDR1 LGHNA, CDR2 YNFKEQ. Trimming shortened V by 3 bases and J by 3 bases, and 1 base separated the two germline ends. The CDR3 is 11 amino acids.

J is TRBJ2-3 and V is TRBV28; D is unresolved. The CDR3 is 12 amino acids. Germline V gives CDR1 MDHEN, CDR2 SYDVKM. Trimming cost V 3 bases and J 7 bases, with 8 bases left between them. CDR3 sequence (DNA): TGTGCCAGCAGTTTTACTACGTATACGCAGTATTTT. It codes for CASSFTTYTQYF.

The genes are TRBV5-4 and TRBJ2-7; D is uncertain. The CDR3 consists of 13 residues. V was clipped by 1 base and J by 3 bases, with 8 bases between them. Germline V gene lookup returns CDR1 SGHNT and CDR2 YYREEE (reference sequence). The CDR3 region has the DNA TGTGCCAGCAGCTTGTCGGTCCACTACGAGCAGTACTTC. It codes for CASSLSVHYEQYF.

This clone was picked up a small number of times. The chain has TRBV6-5 and TRBJ1-2; a weak D match, TRBD1 (5 bases). V dropped 4 bases and J dropped 8 bases, with 11 bases sitting between them. Germline CDR1 reads MNHEY; CDR2 reads SVGAGI. The CDR3 runs 12 residues. CDR3 protein: CASSSRQRGYTF. The CDR3 DNA is TGTGCCAGCAGTTCTCGACAGAGGGGCTACACCTTC.

This clone was found a few times. V gene TRBV5-1 combines with J gene TRBJ2-1, with 7 bases fitting TRBD1. Germline lookup yields CDR1 SGHRS and CDR2 YFSETQ. The CDR3 has 13 residues. The junction had 8 bases not matched to a gene; V was cut back by 7 bases and J by 7 bases. The CDR3 DNA sequence: TGCGCCAGCGGCGAACCGACAGGGAATGAGCAGTTCTTC. Translated: CASGEPTGNEQFF.

This clone showed up just a few times. The V gene is TRBV7-2, the J gene TRBJ1-5; D gene ambiguous. V gave up 0 bases and J gave up 6 bases, with 18 bases separating them. The CDR3 runs 17 residues. From germline, CDR1 is SGHTA and CDR2 FQGNSA. CDR3 loop: CASSLALGGLRGQPQHF. DNA of the CDR3: TGTGCCAGCAGCTTAGCGCTGGGAGGACTCCGAGGTCAGCCCCAGCATTTT.

The gene calls are TRBV7-9 and TRBJ1-2, with unresolved D. V was clipped by 1 base and J by 8 bases, with 14 bases between them. The CDR3 has 14 amino acids. Germline V gene lookup returns CDR1 SEHNR and CDR2 FQNEAQ (reference sequence). The CDR3 protein is CASSLVREGLGYTF. In nucleotides, the CDR3 is TGTGCCAGCAGCTTAGTGCGGGAAGGGCTCGGCTACACCTTC.

The chain combines TRBV5-1 with TRBJ1-1, with D possibly TRBD1 on 5 matching bases. The CDR3 has 14 residues. The V gene's germline CDR1 is SGHRS and CDR2 YFSETQ. Trimming took off 4 bases at V and 2 bases at J, with 12 bases between the two ends. The CDR3 coding sequence is TGCGCCAGCAGCCCGCAGACAGAAAACACTGAAGCTTTCTTT. This codes for CASSPQTENTEAFF.

The chain carries TRBV19 and TRBJ2-1; D might be TRBD1 or TRBD2, each matching 5 bases. Per the germline V gene, CDR1 is LNHDA and CDR2 is SQIVND (reference sequence). CDR3 length equals 14 residues. The V end was cut by 6 bases, the J end by 5 bases, with 14 bases between. CDR3 DNA sequence: TGTGCCAGTAGGGAATGGGACCAGCACAATGAGCAGTTCTTC. It codes for CASREWDQHNEQFF.

The chain is built from TRBV5-1 and TRBJ1-2; D call uncertain. V lost 1 base and J 4 bases, leaving 11 bases between the germline ends. This CDR3 comprises 14 residues. Germline lookup yields CDR1 SGHRS and CDR2 YFSETQ. The CDR3 nucleotides read TGCGCCAGCAGCTTGTCGCTAAACAGCTATGGCTACACCTTC. Its protein product is CASSLSLNSYGYTF.

The V and J genes are TRBV9 and TRBJ1-2, with no clear D. With 7 bases removed from V and 4 bases from J, the gap between germline ends came to 20 bases. Germline V gives CDR1 SGDLS, CDR2 YYNGEE. The CDR3 covers 15 residues. CDR3 bases: TGTGCCAGCGGAGAGGGAGCCCTAGGGTCCTATGGCTACACCTTC. This gives the protein CASGEGALGSYGYTF.

The J gene is TRBJ1-4, the V gene TRBV5-6; 9 nucleotides agree with TRBD1. Trimming cost V 4 bases and J 0 bases; bases outside gene matches: 7. Germline CDR1 SGHDT, CDR2 YYEEEE. This CDR3 has 17 residues. CDR3: CASSLGQGVATNEKLFF. As DNA, the CDR3 is TGTGCCAGCAGCCTGGGACAGGGTGTTGCAACTAATGAAAAACTGTTTTTT.

This sequence joins TRBV2 and TRBJ1-6, with TRBD1 as a possible D gene (5 bases). CDR3 length: 15 amino acids. The germline V gene encodes CDR1 SNHLY and CDR2 FYNNEI. With 5 bases removed from V and 7 bases from J, the gap between germline ends came to 15 bases. In DNA form, the CDR3 reads TGTGCCAGCAGTTTCCGGAGGGGCGGGAATTCACCCCTCCACTTT. It codes for CASSFRRGGNSPLHF. The complete variable domain, with remaining parts taken from reference TRBV2 and TRBJ1-6, reads EPEVTQTPSHQVTQMGQEVILRCVPISNHLYFYWYRQILGQKVEFLVSFYNNEISEKSEIFDDQFSVERPDGSNFTLKIRSTKLEDSAMYFCASSFRRGGNSPLHFGNGTRLTVT.

The J gene is TRBJ2-7, the V gene TRBV5-1, with D tentatively TRBD2 (5 bases). The CDR3 length is 14 residues. V lost 0 bases and J lost 3, with 10 bases in between. Germline V lookup: CDR1 SGHRS, CDR2 YFSETQ. CDR3 coding DNA: TGCGCCAGCAGCTTGGTCTCCGGGAACTACGAGCAGTACTTC. Protein product: CASSLVSGNYEQYF.

The rearrangement uses TRBV15 and TRBJ1-5; 9 bases agree with TRBD1. V was clipped by 5 bases and J by 4 bases; unmatched bases: 6. CDR3 length: 15 amino acids. The germline CDR1 and CDR2 sequences are LNHNV and YYDKDF (reference sequence). The CDR3 is CATSPQQGANQPQHF. CDR3 in DNA: TGTGCCACCAGCCCGCAACAGGGGGCAAATCAGCCCCAGCATTTT.

V and J are TRBV9 and TRBJ1-6, with D possibly TRBD1 on 6 matching bases. Germline-derived CDR1 and CDR2 are SGDLS and YYNGEE. Trimming pared 4 bases from V and 8 bases from J, leaving 16 bases between. This CDR3 has 15 amino acids. The CDR3 region has the DNA TGTGCCAGCAGCCCTCGGGGGGGCAGGGATTCACCCCTCCACTTT. Its protein product is CASSPRGGRDSPLHF.

The V gene is TRBV16, the J gene TRBJ1-1; D is unresolved. Trimming pared 0 bases from V and 8 bases from J, leaving 10 bases between. The CDR3 runs 13 residues. Looked up from germline, CDR1 is KGHSY and CDR2 is FQNENV. The CDR3 here is CASSQSGRGEAFF. The CDR3 DNA is TGTGCCAGCAGCCAATCAGGGCGGGGAGAAGCTTTCTTT.

This chain uses TRBV7-7 with TRBJ2-5; 7 nucleotides align to TRBD2. The CDR3 is 15 amino acids. Germline CDR1 reads SSHAT; CDR2 reads FNYEAQ (reference sequence). V was clipped by 5 bases and J by 2 bases; unmatched bases: 8. In DNA, the CDR3 is TGTGCCAGCAGCGCCCGATGGGGGGGGCAAGAGACCCAGTACTTC. As protein: CASSARWGGQETQYF.